A selection of T cell receptor beta chains follows, all from one sample in a study of T cell responses to AZD1222 COVID-19 vaccine. Method: immunoSEQ multiplex PCR; TCRdb's copy keeps in-frame clones and lacks some. The sample holds around 100,000 clones, approximately 92% seen once. The source was peripheral blood, collected on day 0 of AZD1222 vaccination. These receptor sequences come from an adult in good health. Both conserved end residues are part of each CDR3. Fields, in order: CDR3 DNA, CDR3 protein, D gene, J gene, V gene. The D gene is left open where the match is weak.

cdr3_nt: TGTGCCAGCTTAAGGAATGCGGGGGGCACAGATACGCAGTATTTT
cdr3_aa: CASLRNAGGTDTQYF
d_call: TRBD2
j_call: TRBJ2-3
v_call: TRBV7-2

cdr3_nt: TGTGCCAGCAGTCGGACTAGCGGGGCCTACGAGCAGTACTTC
cdr3_aa: CASSRTSGAYEQYF
d_call: TRBD2
j_call: TRBJ2-7
v_call: TRBV3-1/TRBV3-2

cdr3_nt: TGTGCCAGCAGTGAACTGAAGACAGGGTCGGAGTACTTC
cdr3_aa: CASSELKTGSEYF
d_call: TRBD1
j_call: TRBJ2-7
v_call: TRBV6-1

cdr3_nt: TGTGCCAGCACTATCCCGGGACGGAGTCAGCCCCAGCATTTT
cdr3_aa: CASTIPGRSQPQHF
d_call: .
j_call: TRBJ1-5
v_call: TRBV28

cdr3_nt: TGTGCCAGCAGACGCGACGGGTTCGGGGTGAACACTGAAGCTTTCTTT
cdr3_aa: CASRRDGFGVNTEAFF
d_call: .
j_call: TRBJ1-1
v_call: TRBV7-2

cdr3_nt: TGTGCCACCGACGGGGGACTAGCGACTAATGAGCAGTTCTTC
cdr3_aa: CATDGGLATNEQFF
d_call: TRBD2
j_call: TRBJ2-1
v_call: TRBV24-1

cdr3_nt: TGTGCCAGCAGCTTCGACAGTTTTTATGGCTACACCTTC
cdr3_aa: CASSFDSFYGYTF
d_call: .
j_call: TRBJ1-2
v_call: TRBV6-6

cdr3_nt: TGTGCCAGCAGTACACAGGGGGTTAGCAATCAGCCCCAGCATTTT
cdr3_aa: CASSTQGVSNQPQHF
d_call: TRBD1
j_call: TRBJ1-5
v_call: TRBV2

cdr3_nt: TGTGCCTGGACCCGCTCCCGACTAGCTGGTGAGCAGTTCTTC
cdr3_aa: CAWTRSRLAGEQFF
d_call: TRBD2
j_call: TRBJ2-1
v_call: TRBV30

cdr3_nt: TGTGCCAGCAGCGTAGGGGTAGGAACACCGGCTAATGAAAAACTGTTTTTT
cdr3_aa: CASSVGVGTPANEKLFF
d_call: .
j_call: TRBJ1-4
v_call: TRBV9

cdr3_nt: TGCGCCAGCAGCTGGACTAGCGGGGTTAAGGAGCAGTACTTC
cdr3_aa: CASSWTSGVKEQYF
d_call: TRBD2
j_call: TRBJ2-7
v_call: TRBV5-1

cdr3_nt: TGTGCCAGCAGTGAATTCGCGGGGGGGCCGGAGACCCAGTACTTC
cdr3_aa: CASSEFAGGPETQYF
d_call: TRBD2
j_call: TRBJ2-5
v_call: TRBV6-1

cdr3_nt: TGTGCCAGCAGTTCTGGACAGGGTGTCGTATCCTATGGCTACACCTTC
cdr3_aa: CASSSGQGVVSYGYTF
d_call: TRBD1
j_call: TRBJ1-2
v_call: TRBV6-6

cdr3_nt: TGTGCCAGTAGTTACAGAGTCAGCCAAACCCTCCCCTACGAGCAGTACTTC
cdr3_aa: CASSYRVSQTLPYEQYF
d_call: .
j_call: TRBJ2-7
v_call: TRBV19